A single sample is the source of the 25 T cell receptor beta chains below, sequenced in a study of graft-versus-host responses after intestinal transplantation. Measured with immunoSEQ multiplex PCR; TCRdb has only the in-frame clones, and not every one. Of under 45,000 clones detected, 94% appear once; the ten largest clones hold 0.2% to 0.25%. These receptors' targets are unknown. The specimen was unstimulated CD4+ T cells sorted from spleen or lymph node cells, collected before transplant. Every receptor here comes from a human donor who was the organ donor for an intestinal transplant.

The V call is TRBV5-4, the J call TRBJ2-5, with 8 positions matching TRBD2. CDR1 SGHNT and CDR2 YYREEE come from the germline V gene (reference sequence). CDR3 length equals 14 residues. J gave up 1 base and V 5 bases, and 4 bases lay outside the gene matches. CDR3 coding DNA: TGTGCCAGCAGTTCCGCGGGGGGCCAAGAGACCCAGTACTTC. Its translation: CASSSAGGQETQYF.

The gene calls are TRBV27 and TRBJ1-5; D is unclear. The germline V gene has CDR1 MNHEY and CDR2 SMNVEV (reference sequence). The CDR3 is 12 residues long. V lost 5 bases to trimming and J lost 7 bases, with 9 bases between them. In DNA form, the CDR3 reads TGTGCCAGCAGTACCGGCGGGCAGCCCCAGCATTTT. This translates into CASSTGGQPQHF.

This chain connects TRBV21-1 to TRBJ1-3; the DNA was not used to check the table's D call, TRBD1. TRBV21-1 is a documented pseudogene. This CDR3 spans 12 amino acids. The CDR3 is CATKGVPNTIYF. CDR3 in DNA: TGTGCCACCAAGGGGGTCCCAAACACCATATATTTT.

J is TRBJ1-1 and V is TRBV5-1; no clear D gene. V lost 1 base, J lost 1 base, and 8 bases lay in between. The CDR3 is 14 residues long. CDR1 is SGHRS, CDR2 YFSETQ, per germline. CDR3: CASSLTLPNTEAFF. The CDR3 region has the DNA TGCGCCAGCAGCTTGACACTCCCGAACACTGAAGCTTTCTTT.

The genes are TRBV7-9 and TRBJ2-7, with 8 bases aligning to TRBD1. The CDR3 length is 16 residues. Per the germline V gene, CDR1 is SEHNR and CDR2 is FQNEAQ (reference sequence). V dropped 7 bases and J dropped 1; count of bases not matched to a gene: 12. CDR3 sequence (DNA): TGTGCCAGCACCCCCGGACAGGGCAAGGGATCCTACGAGCAGTACTTC. Translated, it gives CASTPGQGKGSYEQYF. The entire variable domain, with the rest obtained from reference TRBV7-9 and TRBJ2-7, is as follows: DTGVSQNPRHKITKRGQNVTFRCDPISEHNRLYWYRQTLGQGPEFLTYFQNEAQLEKSRLLSDRFSAERPKGSFSTLEIQRTEQGDSAMYLCASTPGQGKGSYEQYFGPGTRLTVT.

V is TRBV15 and J is TRBJ2-2; no firm D call. V was clipped by 4 bases and J by 4 bases, with 10 bases between them. The germline CDR1 and CDR2 sequences are LNHNV and YYDKDF (reference sequence). The CDR3 loop spans 14 amino acids. In nucleotides, the CDR3 is TGTGCCACCAGCACCCGACACCCCACCGGGGAGCTGTTTTTT. Protein: CATSTRHPTGELFF.

The genes are TRBV28 and TRBJ1-4; D unclear. Germline V gene lookup returns CDR1 MDHEN and CDR2 SYDVKM. The V gene lost 6 bases and the J gene lost 7 bases, with 12 bases spanning the gap. The CDR3 covers 13 residues. CDR3 amino acids: CASRGSDREKLFF. The CDR3 region has the DNA TGTGCCAGCAGGGGCTCCGATCGTGAAAAACTGTTTTTT.

The chain carries TRBV5-1 and TRBJ2-5; TRBD2 matches 10 bases. The CDR3 extends over 15 amino acids. With 0 bases clipped from V and 1 base from J, the junction kept 0 bases outside the gene matches. Germline V lookup: CDR1 SGHRS, CDR2 YFSETQ. The CDR3, as DNA: TGCGCCAGCAGCTTGGCTAGCGGGGGCCAAGAGACCCAGTACTTC. Translation gives CASSLASGGQETQYF. Drawing the rest from reference TRBV5-1 and TRBJ2-5, the complete variable domain is KAGVTQTPRYLIKTRGQQVTLSCSPISGHRSVSWYQQTPGQGLQFLFEYFSETQRNKGNFPGRFSGRQFSNSRSEMNVSTLELGDSALYLCASSLASGGQETQYFGPGTRLLVL.

The V call is TRBV21-1, the J call TRBJ2-7; the DNA was not used to check the table's D call, TRBD2. TRBV21-1 is a pseudogene. This CDR3 contains 12 residues. CDR3 sequence: CASSGREPTSLF. DNA of the CDR3: TGTGCCAGCAGCGGACGGGAACCCACATCCCTCTTC.

The V and J genes are TRBV6-1 and TRBJ2-7, with 7 positions matching TRBD1. CDR3 length: 15 residues. After removal of 3 bases from V and 2 bases from J, the junction contained 7 bases not matched to a gene. Germline V CDR1 and CDR2: MNHNS, SASEGT. CDR3 sequence (DNA): TGTGCCAGCAGTGACCCGACAGGGATAACCTACGAGCAGTACTTC. Translation: CASSDPTGITYEQYF.

The V call is TRBV5-1, the J call TRBJ1-1, with 9 nucleotides matching TRBD1. CDR1 is SGHRS, CDR2 YFSETQ, per germline. J was trimmed by 7 bases and V by 4 bases; bases with no gene match: 5. This CDR3 is built from 13 residues. The CDR3 spells CASSATGGDEAFF. The CDR3 region has the DNA TGCGCCAGCAGCGCTACAGGGGGCGATGAAGCTTTCTTT.

J is TRBJ2-3 and V is TRBV6-5; D is perhaps TRBD2 (6 bases). This CDR3 has 14 amino acids. Trimming removed 5 bases at V and 1 base at J, with 10 bases between. CDR1 and CDR2 from the germline V gene are MNHEY and SVGAGI. CDR3 loop: CASSEPGGTDTQYF. CDR3 nucleotides: TGTGCCAGCAGTGAACCGGGGGGCACAGATACGCAGTATTTT.

This chain joins TRBV7-9 and TRBJ2-7, with 8 bases identical to TRBD1. The germline V gene encodes CDR1 SEHNR and CDR2 FQNEAQ (reference sequence). Germline trimming cut 4 bases from V and 3 bases from J; bases unmatched to any gene: 5. The CDR3 runs 14 residues. The CDR3 region has the DNA TGTGCCAGCAGCTCGACAGGGGCCCTCTACGAGCAGTACTTC. It yields the protein CASSSTGALYEQYF.

V gene TRBV7-2 combines with J gene TRBJ2-7; 12 bases are a match to TRBD2. Germline lookup yields CDR1 SGHTA and CDR2 FQGNSA. The CDR3 is 16 amino acids. V dropped 1 base and J dropped 2; count of bases not matched to a gene: 3. The DNA for the CDR3 is TGTGCCAGCAGCTTAGGCCTAGCGGGGGGGGCCTACGAGCAGTACTTC. It codes for CASSLGLAGGAYEQYF.

This chain connects TRBV5-1 to TRBJ2-1; the D gene is possibly TRBD1 (5 bases). Germline CDR1 is SGHRS and CDR2 is YFSETQ. The V end lost 0 bases, the J end lost 6 bases, and 13 bases lay between the germline ends. The CDR3 spans 15 residues. CDR3 loop: CASSLEGDSFNEQFF. In nucleotides, the CDR3 is TGCGCCAGCAGCTTGGAGGGTGACAGTTTCAATGAGCAGTTCTTC.

The V gene is TRBV7-9, the J gene TRBJ2-3; D is ambiguous. Trimming shortened V by 0 bases and J by 3 bases, and 13 bases separated the two germline ends. Per germline, CDR1 SEHNR and CDR2 FQNEAQ (reference sequence). This CDR3 contains 16 residues. CDR3: CASSLARSLETDTQYF. As DNA, the CDR3 is TGTGCCAGCAGCTTAGCGCGCAGTCTTGAGACAGATACGCAGTATTTT.

The chain recombines TRBV7-6 with TRBJ2-7; possibly TRBD1 for D (7 bases). Trimming cost V 5 bases and J 2 bases, with 10 bases left between them. Germline CDR1 reads SGHVS; CDR2 reads FNYEAQ. The CDR3 is 13 residues long. The CDR3 sequence: CASSAGQPYEQYF. The CDR3 bases are TGTGCCAGCAGCGCGGGACAGCCCTACGAGCAGTACTTC.

This clone was observed once. The chain links TRBV6-6 to TRBJ1-6; possibly TRBD1 for D (5 bases). Germline V gene data show CDR1 as MNHNY and CDR2 as SVGAGI (reference sequence). The V end lost 7 bases, the J end lost 8 bases, and 15 bases lay between the germline ends. The CDR3 extends over 14 amino acids. The CDR3 DNA sequence: TGTGCCAGCACCCTAGGAGGGGCAGATTCACCCCTCCACTTT. This translates into CASTLGGADSPLHF.

V usage is TRBV7-9 and J usage is TRBJ1-2, with 10 bases identical to TRBD1. Unmatched junction bases numbered 6, after V lost 5 bases and J lost 3 bases. This CDR3 has 15 amino acids. Germline loops: CDR1 SEHNR, CDR2 FQNEAQ (reference sequence). The CDR3 bases are TGTGCCAGCAGCACCGGGACAGGGGCTTACTATGGCTACACCTTC. Amino acids: CASSTGTGAYYGYTF.

V is TRBV27 and J is TRBJ1-2, with 9 bases aligning to TRBD1. Germline CDR1 MNHEY, CDR2 SMNVEV (reference sequence). V was pared by 4 bases and J by 3 bases, with 6 bases of the junction left unmatched. The CDR3 has 15 residues. CDR3 sequence: CASSSDRGRYYGYTF. As DNA, the CDR3 is TGTGCCAGCAGTTCGGACAGGGGCAGGTACTATGGCTACACCTTC.

The chain employs TRBV29-1 and TRBJ2-7, with a possible D match to TRBD1 (5 bases). The V gene lost 5 bases and the J gene lost 0 bases, with 8 bases spanning the gap. Germline lookup yields CDR1 SQVTM and CDR2 ANQGSEA. This CDR3 has 12 residues. This chain's CDR3 is CSVQGSSYEQYF. Here the CDR3 DNA reads TGCAGCGTTCAGGGAAGCTCCTACGAGCAGTACTTC.

There are a few counts of this clone. The chain recombines TRBV19 with TRBJ1-1, with D possibly TRBD1 on 5 matching bases. CDR3 length: 15 amino acids. Germline V lookup: CDR1 LNHDA, CDR2 SQIVND (reference sequence). V gave up 3 bases and J gave up 2 bases, with 13 bases separating them. The DNA of the CDR3 is TGTGCCAGTAGTATGAGGACATTCGAAAACACTGAAGCTTTCTTT. Amino acids: CASSMRTFENTEAFF.

The rearrangement joins TRBV30 to TRBJ2-7; D is ambiguous. Trimming pared 3 bases from V and 2 bases from J, leaving 23 bases between. Germline CDR1 reads GTSNPN; CDR2 reads SVGIG (reference sequence). The length of the CDR3 is 17 residues. The chain's CDR3 is CAWSPPPRWPRTYEQYF. CDR3 DNA sequence: TGTGCCTGGAGCCCACCCCCGAGATGGCCACGAACCTACGAGCAGTACTTC.

The chain is built from TRBV29-1 and TRBJ1-1, with D uncertain. Trimming took off 4 bases at V and 0 bases at J, with 9 bases between the two ends. Germline CDR1 is SQVTM and CDR2 is ANQGSEA. This CDR3 contains 13 residues. This CDR3 reads CSVVRKMNTEAFF. CDR3 DNA sequence: TGCAGCGTTGTGAGGAAAATGAACACTGAAGCTTTCTTT.

V gene TRBV19 combines with J gene TRBJ1-5, with TRBD1 identical over 9 bases. The CDR3 has 16 residues. V dropped 4 bases and J dropped 4; count of bases not matched to a gene: 8. CDR1 and CDR2 (germline): LNHDA, SQIVND (reference sequence). CDR3 coding DNA: TGTGCCAGTAGTACCCTACCGACAGGGGGGAATCAGCCCCAGCATTTT. This encodes CASSTLPTGGNQPQHF.